These 19 T cell receptor beta chains were all obtained from the same sample, sequenced in a study of blood T cell repertoires in COVID-19. Method: immunoSEQ multiplex PCR; TCRdb's copy keeps in-frame clones and lacks some. The repertoire has approximately 130,000 clones, over 75% of them found once; the top ten carry 3% to 5%. Input material: peripheral blood. The receptors stem from a man in his sixties with acute or convalescent COVID-19.

The chain carries TRBV28 and TRBJ1-1; D is possibly TRBD1 (6 bases). Germline V lookup: CDR1 MDHEN, CDR2 SYDVKM. The ends were cut back, 1 base at V and 4 bases at J, with 10 bases in the middle. The CDR3 totals 14 residues. The CDR3 spells CASSLYSRGTEAFF. The CDR3 nucleotides read TGTGCCAGCAGTTTATATTCCAGGGGCACTGAAGCTTTCTTT.

This clone was detected only once. This rearrangement joins TRBV7-2 to TRBJ2-5; the D is unclear. Per germline, CDR1 SGHTA and CDR2 FQGNSA. V lost 3 bases to trimming and J lost 4 bases, with 9 bases between them. The CDR3 length is 13 residues. The CDR3 DNA is TGTGCCAGCAGCTTCTCGGTTACAGAGACCCAGTACTTC. Translated: CASSFSVTETQYF.

This clone was picked up one time. CDR3: CASSQNSGPSTDTQYF. DNA of the CDR3: TGTGCCAGCAGCCAGAATAGCGGGCCCAGCACAGATACGCAGTATTTT. The genes are TRBV3-1 (or the pseudogene TRBV3-2) and TRBJ2-3; 7 nucleotides match TRBD2. The germline V gene encodes CDR1 LGHDT and CDR2 YNNKEL (reference sequence). V shed 3 bases, J shed 0 bases, and the junction held 6 bases outside the gene matches. The CDR3 is 16 amino acids.

The chain combines TRBV5-4 with TRBJ2-7; TRBD1 agrees at 8 bases. This CDR3 comprises 15 residues. Germline V gives CDR1 SGHNT, CDR2 YYREEE (reference sequence). J gave up 3 bases and V 4 bases, and 9 bases lay outside the gene matches. The CDR3 sequence: CASSEQRTGNYEQYF. The CDR3 nucleotides read TGTGCCAGCAGCGAGCAGAGGACAGGGAACTACGAGCAGTACTTC. The whole variable domain, filled in from reference TRBV5-4 and TRBJ2-7, reads ETGVTQSPTHLIKTRGQQVTLRCSSQSGHNTVSWYQQALGQGPQFIFQYYREEENGRGNFPPRFSGLQFPNYSSELNVNALELDDSALYLCASSEQRTGNYEQYFGPGTRLTVT.

To note about this clone: Different DNA sequences within this sample yield the same CDR3. This chain connects TRBV5-1 to TRBJ2-2; 14 bases are shared with TRBD2. This CDR3 has 16 residues. Germline V gene data show CDR1 as SGHRS and CDR2 as YFSETQ. V was clipped by 4 bases and J by 4 bases; unmatched bases: 3. The CDR3 DNA reads TGCGCCAGCAGCCTCGGACTAGCGGGAGGCACCGGGGAGCTGTTTTTT. Translating it yields CASSLGLAGGTGELFF.

This clone appeared once. The chain links TRBV19 to TRBJ2-7; D is perhaps TRBD1 (6 bases). Trimming stripped 6 bases from V and 3 bases from J, with 12 bases between. Looked up from germline, CDR1 is LNHDA and CDR2 is SQIVND (reference sequence). The CDR3 consists of 13 residues. The DNA of the CDR3 is TGTGCCAGTAGCGCGGAACAGGGCTACGAGCAGTACTTC. It encodes CASSAEQGYEQYF.

The V gene is TRBV2, the J gene TRBJ1-3; 7 nucleotides align to TRBD1. Germline V gene data show CDR1 as SNHLY and CDR2 as FYNNEI. CDR3 length: 13 residues. With V trimmed by 7 bases and J by 9 bases, 9 bases remained unmatched. CDR3: CASKFGQAATIYF. The CDR3 DNA reads TGTGCCAGCAAATTCGGACAGGCAGCCACCATATATTTT.

Here the CDR3 reads CASSLEGARSYEQYF. CDR3 nucleotide sequence: TGTGCCAGCAGTTTAGAGGGGGCTAGGTCCTACGAGCAGTACTTC. The chain uses TRBV27 and TRBJ2-7; TRBD1 matches at 7 bases. Germline CDR1 and CDR2: MNHEY and SMNVEV (reference sequence). The ends lost 2 bases at V and 1 base at J; junction bases unmatched: 5. The CDR3 is made up of 15 amino acids.

V usage is TRBV28 and J usage is TRBJ1-4, with a tentative D call TRBD1 (6 bases). The V gene lost 1 base and the J gene lost 7 bases, with 10 bases spanning the gap. This CDR3 has 14 amino acids. CDR1 and CDR2 from the germline V gene are MDHEN and SYDVKM. The CDR3 loop reads CASSLLGGAEKLFF. The DNA of the CDR3 is TGTGCCAGCAGTTTATTAGGGGGGGCTGAAAAACTGTTTTTT.

V gene TRBV29-1 combines with J gene TRBJ1-2; no clear D gene. Trimming removed 1 base from V and 0 bases from J, with 12 bases in between. The CDR3 runs to 15 residues. Germline V gene sequence: CDR1 SQVTM, CDR2 ANQGSEA. CDR3 DNA: TGCAGCGTTGAAGGAGACGGAGATTCTAACTATGGCTACACCTTC. Translation gives CSVEGDGDSNYGYTF.

V gene TRBV10-3 combines with J gene TRBJ2-7, with 10 bases matching TRBD2. The CDR3 has 18 residues. Germline CDR1 ENHRY, CDR2 SYGVKD. V trimming: 3 bases; J trimming: 3 bases; junction bases outside the gene matches: 14. The CDR3 DNA reads TGTGCCATCAGTGACCCACCGTCCCGGACTAGCGGAAACTACGAGCAGTACTTC. Protein product: CAISDPPSRTSGNYEQYF.

This rearrangement joins TRBV19 to TRBJ1-5, with TRBD1 matching over 12 bases. The CDR3 contains 13 residues. CDR1 LNHDA and CDR2 SQIVND come from the germline V gene (reference sequence). V trimming: 5 bases; J trimming: 12 bases; junction bases outside the gene matches: 5. The CDR3 coding sequence is TGTGCCAGTAGTCCGGGACAGGGGGCTGGCCAGCATTTT. Its protein product is CASSPGQGAGQHF.

The chain joins TRBV6-5 to TRBJ1-2; tentative D call: TRBD1 (6 bases). The CDR3 contains 13 residues. Germline lookup yields CDR1 MNHEY and CDR2 SVGAGI. Trimming left V 5 bases short and J 5 bases short, with 12 bases between. The CDR3 DNA reads TGTGCCAGCAGTCGAAATACAGGGTATGGCTACACCTTC. Protein sequence: CASSRNTGYGYTF.

The V and J genes are TRBV6-5 and TRBJ1-2; 7 nucleotides agree with TRBD1. The V gene end was trimmed by 2 bases and the J gene end by 5 bases; junction bases not matched to a gene: 8. CDR3 size: 15 residues. Germline V gives CDR1 MNHEY, CDR2 SVGAGI. The CDR3 nucleotides are TGTGCCAGCAGTTACCGGACAGGTTTAGGGTATGGCTACACCTTC. Amino acids: CASSYRTGLGYGYTF.

The chain combines TRBV3-1 (or the pseudogene TRBV3-2) with TRBJ2-3, with 11 bases aligning to TRBD1. Trimming removed 1 base from V and 3 bases from J; junction bases left unmatched: 3. Germline-derived CDR1 and CDR2 are LGHDT and YNNKEL (reference sequence). The CDR3 covers 16 residues. The CDR3 loop is CASSQVGTGGTDTQYF. In nucleotides, the CDR3 is TGTGCCAGCAGCCAAGTCGGGACAGGGGGGACAGATACGCAGTATTTT.

CDR3 residues: CASSLDEGWEMVFF. The CDR3 region has the DNA TGCGCCAGCAGCTTGGATGAGGGTTGGGAGATGGTGTTTTTT. The chain uses TRBV5-1 and TRBJ2-2; weak D call: TRBD2 (5 bases). Germline CDR1 is SGHRS and CDR2 is YFSETQ. The CDR3 contains 14 residues. Trimming pared 0 bases from V and 15 bases from J, leaving 18 bases between. Using reference TRBV5-1 and TRBJ2-2 for the parts outside the CDR3, the full variable domain is KAGVTQTPRYLIKTRGQQVTLSCSPISGHRSVSWYQQTPGQGLQFLFEYFSETQRNKGNFPGRFSGRQFSNSRSEMNVSTLELGDSALYLCASSLDEGWEMVFFGEGSRLTVL.

The gene calls are TRBV4-3 and TRBJ2-4; perhaps TRBD2 as D (5 bases). The CDR3 runs to 15 residues. Germline assignment: CDR1 LGHNA and CDR2 YSLEER. V dropped 0 bases and J dropped 7 bases, with 13 bases sitting between them. The CDR3 DNA sequence: TGCGCCAGCAGCCAAGAAGCGGTAGTGGGGAACATTCAGTACTTC. This gives the protein CASSQEAVVGNIQYF.

This chain links TRBV4-3 with TRBJ2-7; D might be TRBD2 (6 bases). V was clipped by 0 bases and J by 2 bases, with 11 bases between them. The CDR3 is 15 residues long. CDR1 is LGHNA, CDR2 YSLEER, per germline. CDR3 DNA sequence: TGCGCCAGCAGCCAAGATCGGGCGGGACCCTACGAGCAGTACTTC. It yields the protein CASSQDRAGPYEQYF.

This clone was recorded a few times. This rearrangement joins TRBV19 to TRBJ2-1; 9 bases line up with TRBD2. This CDR3 is built from 15 residues. Germline values: CDR1 LNHDA, CDR2 SQIVND (reference sequence). Trimming at V came to 5 bases and at J to 10 bases, leaving 12 bases not matched to a gene. The CDR3 nucleotides are TGTGCCAGTAGTCCTGGGGCGGGAGGGCCGCGGGAGCAGTTCTTC. Translating it yields CASSPGAGGPREQFF.